The next 7 T cell receptor beta chains were all read from a single sample in a study of response to subunit inactivated influenza vaccine. Each CDR3 protein gets one entry after TCRdb re-called the RT-PCR reads with MiXCR. This table holds around 190,000 distinct CDR3 sequences, 13% to 15% found once. Sequencing was performed on CD8+ T cells sorted from PBMCs, taken 4 to 6 days after vaccination. The receptors originated from a man over 45 who received an inactivated influenza vaccine.

The table lists this clonotype with a few counts. The V gene is TRBV12-3 or TRBV12-4, the J gene TRBJ2-3; no firm D call. The CDR3 sequence is 15 residues long. V was cut by 6 bases and J by 2 bases, with 15 bases left in between. Written as DNA, the CDR3 is TGTGCCAGCAGCCTTGACTCCTCTCCCACAGATACGCAGTATTTT. Its protein product is CASSLDSSPTDTQYF.

This clonotype was seen repeatedly, ten times or more. CDR3 loop: CASSYSIQSSYNEQFF. The DNA for the CDR3 is TGTGCCAGCAGTTACTCGATCCAGAGCTCCTACAATGAGCAGTTCTTC. The rearrangement links TRBV6-2 or TRBV6-3 to TRBJ2-1; D is unclear. V gave up 0 bases and J gave up 0 bases, with 9 bases separating them. Germline V gene lookup returns CDR1 MNHEY and CDR2 SVGEGT. The CDR3 is made up of 16 amino acids.

The CDR3 DNA is TGTGCCAGCACCATAGGCAACGGCAGGTTGACCCGCCAGCCCCAGCATTTT. This sequence encodes CASTIGNGRLTRQPQHF. V is TRBV21-1 and J is TRBJ1-5. TRBV21-1 is a pseudogene locus. This CDR3 contains 17 residues.

The V call is TRBV28, the J call TRBJ2-1; 13 positions match TRBD2. Per the germline V gene, CDR1 is MDHEN and CDR2 is SYDVKM. The CDR3 spans 17 residues. Trimming cost V 4 bases and J 4 bases; bases outside gene matches: 7. The CDR3 sequence: CASSSLGLAGAYNEQFF. CDR3 in DNA: TGTGCCAGCAGTTCGCTCGGACTAGCGGGAGCTTACAATGAGCAGTTCTTC.

As DNA, the CDR3 is TGTGCCAGCACCCCGGGTGCGGAGCAGTTCTTC. This gives the protein CASTPGAEQFF. The genes are TRBV7-8 and TRBJ2-1, with D unresolved. The germline gives CDR1 SGHVS, CDR2 FQNEAQ. Trimming left V 7 bases short and J 10 bases short, with 11 bases between. The CDR3 consists of 11 residues.

This clonotype was counted between two and nine times. The chain couples TRBV6-5 to TRBJ1-3; unclear D gene. This CDR3 comprises 13 residues. Trimming removed 2 bases at V and 0 bases at J, with 2 bases between. Germline-derived CDR1 and CDR2 are MNHEY and SVGAGI. The CDR3 DNA is TGTGCCAGCAGTTACGACTCTGGAAACACCATATATTTT. Protein product: CASSYDSGNTIYF.

The CDR3 reads CASSLTSISTDTQYF. CDR3 nucleotides: TGTGCCAGCAGCTTAACTTCGATAAGCACAGATACGCAGTATTTT. V and J are TRBV7-9 and TRBJ2-3; no reliable D call. CDR1 and CDR2 (germline): SEHNR, FQNEAQ (reference sequence). The V and J ends lost 2 bases and 0 bases respectively, with 9 bases between them. CDR3 length equals 15 residues.